This section outlines one TCR beta chain sequence together with its context. Its antigen remains unidentified. This specimen belongs to a study of a mutant IDH1 vaccine in newly diagnosed glioma. The overall study: The start of vaccination came 4-6 weeks after radiotherapy alone, or with temozolomide cycles. Earlier care involved radiotherapy, temozolomide, or both, and the majority received both.

Data came from immunoSEQ multiplex PCR; TCRdb stores just in-frame clones and leaves some out. The table records tens of thousands of clones, around 74% of them present only once. As to time point: week 35, safety follow-up. All doses held 300 ug of mutant IDH1 20-mer peptide, with topical imiquimod. This receptor was obtained from a man in his fifties or sixties with glioma. The sample here was PBMCs, taken from a glioma patient whose treatment included an IDH1 peptide vaccine.

The CDR3 nucleotides are TGTGCCAGCAGGTTATCCGGGACTAGGGGCACTGAAGCTTTCTTT. This codes for CASRLSGTRGTEAFF. The chain employs TRBV2 and TRBJ1-1; D may be TRBD1 (5 bases). The CDR3 length is 15 residues. The germline V gene has CDR1 SNHLY and CDR2 FYNNEI. V gave up 6 bases and J gave up 4 bases, with 18 bases separating them.